The present T cell receptor beta chain was sequenced within a study of Graves' ophthalmopathy and Graves' hyperthyroidism. Uncontrolled infections, pregnancy, lactation or other autoimmune diseases led to patient exclusion. Scientists amplified the TCR beta CDR3 regions from RNA transcripts. The first round was an RT-PCR with HTBI primers, and the second round was a multiplex PCR. Each CDR3 protein is one row after TCRdb ran MiXCR on the multiplex PCR reads. The profile shows around 1,000,000 distinct CDR3 sequences, about 36% of them singletons. Overall study results and limits: Blood also held most thyroid clonotypes expanded above 0.001 frequency.

This CDR3 comprises 12 residues. V lost 6 bases, J lost 9 bases, and 11 bases lay in between. CDR1 is MGHDK and CDR2 is SYGVNS in the germline V gene. Details on this clonotype: Its antigen is not known.

The clonotype originates from an adult man with Graves' hyperthyroidism. The genes are TRBV25-1 and TRBJ2-2, with TRBD2 as a possible D gene (5 bases). Sequencing was carried out using peripheral blood or thyroid tissue (not recorded which). CDR3 residues: CASSQRARELFF. DNA of the CDR3: TGTGCCAGCAGCCAGAGGGCGAGGGAGCTGTTTTTT.